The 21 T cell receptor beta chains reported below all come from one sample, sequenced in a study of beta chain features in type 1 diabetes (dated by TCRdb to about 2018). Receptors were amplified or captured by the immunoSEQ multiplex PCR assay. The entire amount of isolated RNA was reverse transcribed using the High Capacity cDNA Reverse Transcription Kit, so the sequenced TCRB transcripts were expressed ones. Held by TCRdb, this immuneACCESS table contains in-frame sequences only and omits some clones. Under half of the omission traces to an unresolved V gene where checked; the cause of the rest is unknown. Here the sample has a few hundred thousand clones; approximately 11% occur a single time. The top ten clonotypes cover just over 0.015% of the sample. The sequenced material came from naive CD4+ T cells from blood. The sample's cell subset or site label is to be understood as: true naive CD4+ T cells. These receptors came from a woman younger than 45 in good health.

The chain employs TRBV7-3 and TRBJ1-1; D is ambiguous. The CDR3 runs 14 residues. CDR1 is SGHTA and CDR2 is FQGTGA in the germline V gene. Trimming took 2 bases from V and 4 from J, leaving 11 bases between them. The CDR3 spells CASSLEGRVTEAFF. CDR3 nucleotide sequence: TGTGCCAGCAGCTTAGAAGGGAGGGTCACTGAAGCTTTCTTT. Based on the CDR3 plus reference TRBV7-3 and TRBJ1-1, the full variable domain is GAGVSQTPSNKVTEKGKYVELRCDPISGHTALYWYRQSLGQGPEFLIYFQGTGAADDSGLPNDRFFAVRPEGSVSTLKIQRTERGDSAVYLCASSLEGRVTEAFFGQGTRLTVV.

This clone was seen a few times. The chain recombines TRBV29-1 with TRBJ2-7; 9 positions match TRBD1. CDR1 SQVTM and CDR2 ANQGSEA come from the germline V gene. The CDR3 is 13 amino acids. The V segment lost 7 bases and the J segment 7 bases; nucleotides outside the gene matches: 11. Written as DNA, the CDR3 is TGCAGCGGGGGGACAGGGTCCATCTGGGAGCAGTACTTC. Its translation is CSGGTGSIWEQYF.

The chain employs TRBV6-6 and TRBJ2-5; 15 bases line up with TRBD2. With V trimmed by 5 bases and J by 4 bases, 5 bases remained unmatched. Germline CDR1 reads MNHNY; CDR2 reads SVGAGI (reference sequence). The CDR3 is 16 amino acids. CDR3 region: CASSAPGLAGGETQYF. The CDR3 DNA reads TGTGCCAGCAGTGCACCGGGACTAGCGGGAGGAGAGACCCAGTACTTC.

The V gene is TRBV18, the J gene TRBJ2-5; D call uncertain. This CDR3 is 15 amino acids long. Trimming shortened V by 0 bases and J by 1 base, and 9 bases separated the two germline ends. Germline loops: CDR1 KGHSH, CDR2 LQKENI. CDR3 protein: CASSPPNSPQETQYF. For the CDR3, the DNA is TGTGCCAGCTCACCACCGAACAGTCCCCAAGAGACCCAGTACTTC.

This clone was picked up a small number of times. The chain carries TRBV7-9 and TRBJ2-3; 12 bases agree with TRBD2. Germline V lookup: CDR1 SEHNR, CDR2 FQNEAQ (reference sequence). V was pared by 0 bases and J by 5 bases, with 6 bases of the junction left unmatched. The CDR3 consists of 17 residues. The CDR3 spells CASSLAWTSGTGDTQYF. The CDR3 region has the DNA TGTGCCAGCAGCTTAGCCTGGACTAGCGGGACCGGAGATACGCAGTATTTT.

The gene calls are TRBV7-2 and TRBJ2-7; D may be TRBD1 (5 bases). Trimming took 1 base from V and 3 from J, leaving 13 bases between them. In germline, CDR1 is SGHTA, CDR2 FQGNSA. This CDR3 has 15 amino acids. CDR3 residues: CASSLEWGGHYEQYF. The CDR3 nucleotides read TGTGCCAGCAGCTTAGAGTGGGGCGGACACTACGAGCAGTACTTC.

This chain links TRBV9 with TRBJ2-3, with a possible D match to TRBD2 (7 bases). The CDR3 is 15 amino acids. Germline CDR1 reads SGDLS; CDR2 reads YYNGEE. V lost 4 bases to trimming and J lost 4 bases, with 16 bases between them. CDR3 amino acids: CASSPSLGGADTQYF. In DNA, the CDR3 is TGTGCCAGCAGCCCGTCTCTAGGGGGGGCAGATACGCAGTATTTT.

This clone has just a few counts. The CDR3 here is CASSRLQGDYGYTF. As DNA, the CDR3 is TGCGCCAGCAGCCGACTACAGGGCGACTATGGCTACACCTTC. The chain recombines TRBV5-1 with TRBJ1-2; tentatively, D is TRBD1 (6 bases). The CDR3 extends over 14 amino acids. Per germline, CDR1 SGHRS and CDR2 YFSETQ. V lost 4 bases to trimming and J lost 3 bases, with 13 bases between them.

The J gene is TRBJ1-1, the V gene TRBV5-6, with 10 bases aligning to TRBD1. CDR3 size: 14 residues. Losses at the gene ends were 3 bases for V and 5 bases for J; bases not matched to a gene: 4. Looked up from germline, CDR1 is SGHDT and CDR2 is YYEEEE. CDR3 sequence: CASSSTGGGTEAFF. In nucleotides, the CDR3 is TGTGCCAGCAGCTCGACAGGGGGCGGAACTGAAGCTTTCTTT.

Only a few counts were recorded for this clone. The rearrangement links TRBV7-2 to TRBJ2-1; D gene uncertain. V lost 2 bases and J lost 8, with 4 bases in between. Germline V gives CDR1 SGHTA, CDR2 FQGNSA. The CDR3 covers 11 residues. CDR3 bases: TGTGCCAGCAGCTTATTCGATGAGCAGTTCTTC. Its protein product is CASSLFDEQFF. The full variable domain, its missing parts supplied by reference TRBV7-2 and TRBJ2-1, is GAGVSQSPSNKVTEKGKDVELRCDPISGHTALYWYRQSLGQGLEFLIYFQGNSAPDKSGLPSDRFSAERTGGSVSTLTIQRTQQEDSAVYLCASSLFDEQFFGPGTRLTVL.

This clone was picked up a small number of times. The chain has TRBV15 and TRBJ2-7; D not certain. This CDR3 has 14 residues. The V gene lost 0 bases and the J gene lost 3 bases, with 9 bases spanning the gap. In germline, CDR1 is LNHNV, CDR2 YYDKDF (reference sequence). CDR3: CATSRETLSYEQYF. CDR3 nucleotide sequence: TGTGCCACCAGCAGAGAGACATTAAGCTACGAGCAGTACTTC.

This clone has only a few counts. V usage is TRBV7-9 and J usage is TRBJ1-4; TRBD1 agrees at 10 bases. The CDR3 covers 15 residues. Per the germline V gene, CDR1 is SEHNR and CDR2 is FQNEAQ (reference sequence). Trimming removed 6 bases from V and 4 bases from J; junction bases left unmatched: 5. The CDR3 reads CASRGTGARNEKLFF. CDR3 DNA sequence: TGTGCCAGCAGGGGGACAGGGGCCCGTAATGAAAAACTGTTTTTT.

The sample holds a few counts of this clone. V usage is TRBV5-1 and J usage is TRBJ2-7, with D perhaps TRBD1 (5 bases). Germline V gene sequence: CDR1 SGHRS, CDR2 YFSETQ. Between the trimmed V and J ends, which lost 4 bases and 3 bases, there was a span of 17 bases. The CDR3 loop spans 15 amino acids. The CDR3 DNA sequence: TGCGCCAGCAGCCTTTCGACGGACACATTCTACGAGCAGTACTTC. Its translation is CASSLSTDTFYEQYF.

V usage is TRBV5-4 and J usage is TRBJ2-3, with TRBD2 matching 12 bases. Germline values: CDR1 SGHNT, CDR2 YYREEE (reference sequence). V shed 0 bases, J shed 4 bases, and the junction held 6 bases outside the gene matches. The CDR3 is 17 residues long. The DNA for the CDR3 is TGTGCCAGCAGCTTGGTGAGACTAGCGGGAGAGTCAGATACGCAGTATTTT. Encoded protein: CASSLVRLAGESDTQYF. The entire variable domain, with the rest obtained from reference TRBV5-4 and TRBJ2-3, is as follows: ETGVTQSPTHLIKTRGQQVTLRCSSQSGHNTVSWYQQALGQGPQFIFQYYREEENGRGNFPPRFSGLQFPNYSSELNVNALELDDSALYLCASSLVRLAGESDTQYFGPGTRLTVL.

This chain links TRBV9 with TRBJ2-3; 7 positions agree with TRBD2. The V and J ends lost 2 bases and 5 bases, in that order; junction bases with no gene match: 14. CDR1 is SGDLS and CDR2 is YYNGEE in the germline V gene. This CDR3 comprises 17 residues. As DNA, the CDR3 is TGTGCCAGCAGCGTCCGAATTATAGCGGGTCAAGGAGATACGCAGTATTTT. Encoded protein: CASSVRIIAGQGDTQYF.

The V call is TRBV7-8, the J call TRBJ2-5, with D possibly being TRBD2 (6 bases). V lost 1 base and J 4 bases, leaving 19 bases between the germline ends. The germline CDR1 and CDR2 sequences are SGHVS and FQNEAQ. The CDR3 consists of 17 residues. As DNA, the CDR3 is TGTGCCAGCAGCTTAGGATACTCTAGCGCCGGCGGAGAGACCCAGTACTTC. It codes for CASSLGYSSAGGETQYF.

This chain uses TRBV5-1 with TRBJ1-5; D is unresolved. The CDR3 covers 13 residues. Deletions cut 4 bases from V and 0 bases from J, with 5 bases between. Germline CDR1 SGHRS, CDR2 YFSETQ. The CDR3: CASSEGSNQPQHF. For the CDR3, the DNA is TGCGCCAGCAGCGAGGGTAGCAATCAGCCCCAGCATTTT. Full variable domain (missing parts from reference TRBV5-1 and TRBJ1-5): KAGVTQTPRYLIKTRGQQVTLSCSPISGHRSVSWYQQTPGQGLQFLFEYFSETQRNKGNFPGRFSGRQFSNSRSEMNVSTLELGDSALYLCASSEGSNQPQHFGDGTRLSIL.

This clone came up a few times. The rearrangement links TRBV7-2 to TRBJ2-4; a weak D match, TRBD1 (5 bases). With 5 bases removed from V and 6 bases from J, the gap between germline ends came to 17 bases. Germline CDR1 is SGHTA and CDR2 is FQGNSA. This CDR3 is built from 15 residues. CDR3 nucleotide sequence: TGTGCCAGCAGCGTCCGGCAGGGAACGGGAAACATTCAGTACTTC. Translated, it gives CASSVRQGTGNIQYF. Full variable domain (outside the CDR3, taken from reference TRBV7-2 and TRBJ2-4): GAGVSQSPSNKVTEKGKDVELRCDPISGHTALYWYRQSLGQGLEFLIYFQGNSAPDKSGLPSDRFSAERTGGSVSTLTIQRTQQEDSAVYLCASSVRQGTGNIQYFGAGTRLSVL.

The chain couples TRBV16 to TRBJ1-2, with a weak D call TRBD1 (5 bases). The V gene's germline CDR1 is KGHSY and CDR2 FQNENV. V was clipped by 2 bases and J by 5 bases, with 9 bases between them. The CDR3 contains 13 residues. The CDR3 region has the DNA TGTGCCAGCAGCCAACGACAGACTTATGGCTACACCTTC. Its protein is CASSQRQTYGYTF.

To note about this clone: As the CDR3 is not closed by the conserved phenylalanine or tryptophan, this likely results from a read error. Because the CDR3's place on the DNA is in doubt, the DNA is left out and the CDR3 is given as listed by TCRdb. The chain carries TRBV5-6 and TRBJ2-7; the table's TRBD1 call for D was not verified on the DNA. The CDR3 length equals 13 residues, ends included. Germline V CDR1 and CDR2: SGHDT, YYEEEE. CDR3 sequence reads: CASSSRTGYLPVI.

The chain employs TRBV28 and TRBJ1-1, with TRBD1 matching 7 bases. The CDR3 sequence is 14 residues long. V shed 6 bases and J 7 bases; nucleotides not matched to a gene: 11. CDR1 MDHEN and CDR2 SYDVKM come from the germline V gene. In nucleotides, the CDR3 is TGTGCCAGCAGCCCCGAAGACAGGGTGGATGAAGCTTTCTTT. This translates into CASSPEDRVDEAFF.